The 32 T cell receptor beta chains below were found in one sample sequenced in a study of response to subunit inactivated influenza vaccine. MiXCR, run by TCRdb on the RT-PCR reads, gives a single entry per CDR3 protein. The sample holds hundreds of thousands of distinct CDR3 sequences, 13% to 15% seen once. This material consisted of PBMCs from blood, taken 14 to 15 days before vaccination. The receptors were sampled from a man aged 50-59 years who received an inactivated influenza vaccine.

This rearrangement joins TRBV13 to TRBJ2-3; possible D gene TRBD2, 6 bases. Between the trimmed V and J ends, which lost 7 bases and 6 bases, there was a span of 14 bases. Germline CDR1 reads PRHDT; CDR2 reads FYEKMQ (reference sequence). This CDR3 has 13 amino acids. DNA of the CDR3: TGTGCCAGCACCCCCCATGGAGGGGATACGCAGTATTTT. It translates to CASTPHGGDTQYF.

In this sample, this clonotype turned up a few times. This sequence joins TRBV2 and TRBJ2-3; D gene ambiguous. The germline V gene encodes CDR1 SNHLY and CDR2 FYNNEI. CDR3 length equals 17 residues. With 9 bases removed from V and 6 bases from J, the gap between germline ends came to 28 bases. Written as DNA, the CDR3 is TGTGCCAGACAAACCCGAACAACAACGATAAAAGGGGATACGCAGTATTTT. This encodes CARQTRTTTIKGDTQYF.

The chain links TRBV20-1 to TRBJ2-7; D unclear. This CDR3 comprises 13 residues. Germline V gene lookup returns CDR1 DFQATT and CDR2 SNEGSKA (reference sequence). V lost 2 bases, J lost 0 bases, and 8 bases lay in between. The CDR3 is CSARIFSSYEQYF. The DNA of the CDR3 is TGCAGTGCTAGAATTTTTAGCTCCTACGAGCAGTACTTC.

As to this clonotype: A much larger clone is a single base away; this may be a read error. The chain uses TRBV12-3 or TRBV12-4 and TRBJ1-5, with 7 bases fitting TRBD1. This CDR3 region has 15 residues. CDR3 amino acids: CASSSTGLSNQPHHF. CDR3 in DNA: TGTGCCAGCAGTTCGACAGGGCTGAGCAATCAGCCCCATCATTTT.

There are many counts of this clonotype. The chain has TRBV6-5 and TRBJ2-3, with D unresolved. The V gene's germline CDR1 is MNHEY and CDR2 SVGAGI. This CDR3 comprises 18 residues. Deletions cut 0 bases from V and 4 bases from J, with 20 bases between. As DNA, the CDR3 is TGTGCCAGCAGTTACTCGATTTCCGCCCCGAGCGACGCAGATACGCAGTATTTT. Amino acids: CASSYSISAPSDADTQYF.

This clonotype was found a few times. The rearrangement uses TRBV20-1 and TRBJ1-3; a weak D match, TRBD1 (5 bases). V gave up 6 bases and J gave up 1 base, with 19 bases separating them. The germline gives CDR1 DFQATT, CDR2 SNEGSKA (reference sequence). The CDR3 spans 16 residues. The CDR3 sequence: CSAPTSGGGSGNTIYF. CDR3 DNA sequence: TGCAGTGCGCCAACTAGCGGGGGGGGTTCTGGAAACACCATATATTTT.

This clonotype appeared a few times. V usage is TRBV5-1 and J usage is TRBJ1-1, with 7 bases that match TRBD1. CDR1 and CDR2 from the germline V gene are SGHRS and YFSETQ. This CDR3 spans 14 amino acids. V dropped 4 bases and J dropped 1; count of bases not matched to a gene: 4. CDR3 nucleotides: TGCGCCAGCAGCGGGGGACAGTGGAACACTGAAGCTTTCTTT. Protein product: CASSGGQWNTEAFF.

There are a few counts of this clonotype. V usage is TRBV12-3 or TRBV12-4 and J usage is TRBJ1-2; D remains unclear. The CDR3 has 14 residues. V shed 4 bases and J shed 0 bases, with 9 bases lying between them. The CDR3 coding sequence is TGTGCCAGCAGTTACGGCAGAGCTAACTATGGCTACACCTTC. Its translation is CASSYGRANYGYTF.

The V and J genes are TRBV9 and TRBJ2-7; tentatively, D is TRBD2 (6 bases). The CDR3 runs 15 residues. From germline, CDR1 is SGDLS and CDR2 YYNGEE. Trimming stripped 3 bases from V and 5 bases from J, with 18 bases between. Here the CDR3 DNA reads TGTGCCAGCAGCGCCCTCGGGAGCCCTTTTGACGAGCAGTACTTC. Translation: CASSALGSPFDEQYF.

In its sample, this clonotype was seen a few times. The chain joins TRBV2 to TRBJ2-3; 11 bases map to TRBD2. The trim removed 6 bases at V and 4 bases at J, leaving 6 bases unmatched. The CDR3 length is 15 residues. Germline V CDR1 and CDR2: SNHLY, FYNNEI. CDR3 in amino acids: CASSLLLAGADTQYF. In nucleotides, the CDR3 is TGTGCCAGCAGCCTTTTACTAGCGGGAGCAGATACGCAGTATTTT.

This clonotype was seen ten or more times. V and J are TRBV12-3 or TRBV12-4 and TRBJ1-4; no clear D. Trimming stripped 6 bases from V and 0 bases from J, with 17 bases between. The CDR3 has 17 residues. The CDR3, as DNA: TGTGCCAGCAGACCTCCTCCGCAAGGAGCAACTAATGAAAAACTGTTTTTT. Encoded protein: CASRPPPQGATNEKLFF.

The chain uses TRBV11-2 and TRBJ2-5, with D perhaps assigned TRBD1 or TRBD2 (5 bases each). The CDR3 runs to 15 residues. Per the germline V gene, CDR1 is SGHAT and CDR2 is FQNNGV. The V and J ends lost 5 bases and 5 bases respectively, with 18 bases between them. The DNA of the CDR3 is TGTGCCAGCAGCCACACCGGGACCCTCGGGGAGACCCAGTACTTC. This sequence encodes CASSHTGTLGETQYF.

This clonotype was counted ten times or more. The chain has TRBV6-5 and TRBJ2-5; D may be TRBD2 (5 bases). The germline gives CDR1 MNHEY, CDR2 SVGAGI. V was pared by 4 bases and J by 2 bases, with 8 bases between. CDR3 length: 13 amino acids. Written as DNA, the CDR3 is TGTGCCAGCAGTTCCCCGGGACAAGAGACCCAGTACTTC. This encodes CASSSPGQETQYF.

The chain combines TRBV28 with TRBJ2-1, with D perhaps matching TRBD1 or TRBD2 (5 bases each). V lost 5 bases, J lost 8 bases, and 16 bases lay in between. CDR3 length equals 14 residues. Germline values: CDR1 MDHEN, CDR2 SYDVKM. This CDR3 reads CASSPGTVVDEQFF. The CDR3 nucleotides are TGTGCCAGCAGTCCCGGGACCGTGGTGGATGAGCAGTTCTTC.

This clonotype came up a few times. The chain couples TRBV4-3 to TRBJ2-3; 9 bases fit TRBD2. The CDR3 spans 14 residues. The trim removed 10 bases at V and 1 base at J, leaving 6 bases unmatched. Germline values: CDR1 LGHNA, CDR2 YSLEER. CDR3 bases: TGCGCCACGTTGAAGCGGGAGGGCACAGATACGCAGTATTTT. It yields the protein CATLKREGTDTQYF.

The sample holds many counts of this clonotype. The rearrangement joins TRBV2 to TRBJ1-6; D might be TRBD1 (5 bases). V was cut by 2 bases and J by 6 bases, with 8 bases left in between. CDR3 size: 14 residues. Germline V CDR1 and CDR2: SNHLY, FYNNEI. CDR3: CASSEWGRNSPLHF. Written as DNA, the CDR3 is TGTGCCAGCAGTGAATGGGGACGTAATTCACCCCTCCACTTT.

The chain has TRBV30 and TRBJ1-4, with no clear D. V was shortened by 2 bases and J by 3 bases, with 7 bases between the two germline ends. The CDR3 runs 13 residues. Germline CDR1 and CDR2: GTSNPN and SVGIG (reference sequence). The CDR3 coding sequence is TGTGCCTGGAGTTTGTCCCCTAATGAAAAACTGTTTTTT. The encoded protein is CAWSLSPNEKLFF. Drawing the rest from reference TRBV30 and TRBJ1-4, the complete variable domain is SQTIHQWPATLVQPVGSPLSLECTVEGTSNPNLYWYRQAAGRGLQLLFYSVGIGQISSEVPQNLSASRPQDRQFILSSKKLLLSDSGFYLCAWSLSPNEKLFFGSGTQLSVL.

There are a few counts of this clonotype. The chain carries TRBV13 and TRBJ2-2; TRBD2 aligns across 9 bases. With V trimmed by 5 bases and J by 5 bases, 9 bases remained unmatched. The CDR3 is 16 amino acids. Germline V lookup: CDR1 PRHDT, CDR2 FYEKMQ (reference sequence). For the CDR3, the DNA is TGTGCCAGCAGCCCTCCCCTAGCGGGAAGGACCGGGGAGCTGTTTTTT. It encodes CASSPPLAGRTGELFF.

This sequence joins TRBV4-2 and TRBJ2-3, with D perhaps TRBD2 (6 bases). V was pared by 1 base and J by 1 base, with 9 bases between. This CDR3 spans 15 amino acids. Germline loops: CDR1 LGHNA, CDR2 YNFKEQ. This CDR3 is CASSQGDSRTDTQYF. In DNA form, the CDR3 reads TGTGCCAGCAGCCAAGGGGACTCTCGCACAGATACGCAGTATTTT.

This clonotype has a handful of counts. The chain recombines TRBV28 with TRBJ1-2, with 9 bases fitting TRBD1. CDR3 length equals 14 residues. V lost 4 bases to trimming and J lost 8 bases; unmatched junction nucleotides: 8. Germline-derived CDR1 and CDR2 are MDHEN and SYDVKM. CDR3 in DNA: TGTGCCAGCAGTTCTCCCCCGACAGGGGGAGGCTACACCTTC. This encodes CASSSPPTGGGYTF.

The chain joins TRBV20-1 to TRBJ2-7; 7 bases agree with TRBD2. From germline, CDR1 is DFQATT and CDR2 SNEGSKA (reference sequence). Germline trimming cut 5 bases from V and 5 bases from J; bases unmatched to any gene: 9. The CDR3 is 13 residues long. The CDR3 nucleotides are TGCAGTGCTTTACCGCCGGGGGGACACGAGCAGTACTTC. Amino acid sequence: CSALPPGGHEQYF.

The rearrangement joins TRBV6-1 to TRBJ2-2; D is possibly TRBD1 or TRBD2 (5 bases each). Germline V gene lookup returns CDR1 MNHNS and CDR2 SASEGT. The V end was cut by 4 bases, the J end by 5 bases, with 20 bases between. The CDR3 runs to 17 residues. The CDR3 coding sequence is TGTGCCAGCAGTGGAGCCGGGACCCCAGAATGGACCGGGGAGCTGTTTTTT. This translates into CASSGAGTPEWTGELFF.

This clonotype was observed a few times. V gene TRBV29-1 combines with J gene TRBJ2-1, with 7 bases aligning to TRBD1. The V gene end was trimmed by 5 bases and the J gene end by 10 bases; junction bases not matched to a gene: 5. CDR3 length: 11 residues. Germline assignment: CDR1 SQVTM and CDR2 ANQGSEA. CDR3 nucleotides: TGCAGCGTTACAGGGGTGGGGGAGCAGTTCTTC. Protein: CSVTGVGEQFF.

The chain is built from TRBV20-1 and TRBJ1-6, with D maybe TRBD1 (5 bases). Between the trimmed V and J ends, which lost 0 bases and 6 bases, there was a span of 12 bases. The germline gives CDR1 DFQATT, CDR2 SNEGSKA (reference sequence). This CDR3 has 15 amino acids. CDR3 in amino acids: CSAREQGAANSPLHF. Here the CDR3 DNA reads TGCAGTGCTAGAGAGCAGGGAGCCGCTAATTCACCCCTCCACTTT.

This clonotype was counted at least ten times. The rearrangement uses TRBV6-2 or TRBV6-3 and TRBJ1-5; D might be TRBD1 (6 bases). V lost 6 bases to trimming and J lost 7 bases, with 16 bases between them. Germline loops: CDR1 MNHEY, CDR2 SVGEGT. This CDR3 is 14 amino acids long. CDR3 sequence: CASRPGTPAQPQHF. The DNA for the CDR3 is TGTGCCAGCAGACCCGGGACACCGGCCCAGCCCCAGCATTTT.

This chain uses TRBV7-2 with TRBJ2-5; D may correspond to TRBD1 or TRBD2 (5 bases each). V was shortened by 2 bases and J by 0 bases, with 10 bases between the two germline ends. The CDR3 loop spans 15 amino acids. CDR1 SGHTA and CDR2 FQGNSA come from the germline V gene. CDR3 loop: CASSLPGTYQETQYF. CDR3 nucleotides: TGTGCCAGCAGCTTACCGGGGACGTACCAAGAGACCCAGTACTTC.

This clonotype was detected only a few times. This chain links TRBV4-3 with TRBJ2-7; TRBD1 matches at 8 bases. The CDR3 runs to 16 residues. The ends lost 1 base at V and 3 bases at J; junction bases unmatched: 8. Germline V gene lookup returns CDR1 LGHNA and CDR2 YSLEER. The CDR3 sequence: CASSQGLGQGYYEQYF. The DNA for the CDR3 is TGCGCCAGCAGCCAAGGGTTAGGACAGGGCTACTACGAGCAGTACTTC.

Here the CDR3 reads CASSSAGENYEQYF. CDR3 nucleotides: TGTGCCAGCAGCTCGGCCGGGGAGAACTACGAGCAGTACTTC. The J gene is TRBJ2-7, the V gene TRBV7-9; tentative D call: TRBD2 (5 bases). Germline assignment: CDR1 SEHNR and CDR2 FQNEAQ (reference sequence). V lost 4 bases, J lost 3 bases, and 13 bases lay in between. There are 14 residues in the CDR3.

This chain connects TRBV20-1 to TRBJ2-5, with D perhaps TRBD2 (5 bases). V was shortened by 3 bases and J by 0 bases, with 11 bases between the two germline ends. The CDR3 runs 14 residues. CDR1 DFQATT and CDR2 SNEGSKA come from the germline V gene (reference sequence). The CDR3 sequence: CSASGLAYQETQYF. The CDR3, as DNA: TGCAGTGCTAGTGGCCTAGCTTACCAAGAGACCCAGTACTTC.

CDR3 coding DNA: TGTGCCTGGAGCCCAGGACAGGGAAGAGGAGGTACGCAGTATTTT. Protein sequence: CAWSPGQGRGGTQYF. This sequence joins TRBV30 and TRBJ2-3; TRBD1 agrees at 8 bases. From germline, CDR1 is GTSNPN and CDR2 SVGIG (reference sequence). This CDR3 is built from 15 residues. With 3 bases clipped from V and 8 bases from J, the junction kept 13 bases outside the gene matches.

This clonotype has a count of ten or more. This sequence joins TRBV6-5 and TRBJ2-1; D perhaps matches TRBD1 (6 bases). Germline V CDR1 and CDR2: MNHEY, SVGAGI. CDR3 length equals 14 residues. V was trimmed by 0 bases and J by 3 bases, leaving 6 bases between them. The CDR3 protein is CASSYSDSYNEQFF. The CDR3, as DNA: TGTGCCAGCAGTTACTCGGACAGCTACAATGAGCAGTTCTTC.

At least ten counts were recorded for this clonotype. The chain recombines TRBV5-1 with TRBJ2-1; 11 nucleotides match TRBD2. This CDR3 contains 16 residues. Germline CDR1 and CDR2: SGHRS and YFSETQ. V lost 1 base and J lost 7; bases outside the gene matches: 7. The CDR3 bases are TGCGCCAGCAGCTTGTTGGCTAGCGGGAGGATGAATGAGCAGTTCTTC. This translates into CASSLLASGRMNEQFF.